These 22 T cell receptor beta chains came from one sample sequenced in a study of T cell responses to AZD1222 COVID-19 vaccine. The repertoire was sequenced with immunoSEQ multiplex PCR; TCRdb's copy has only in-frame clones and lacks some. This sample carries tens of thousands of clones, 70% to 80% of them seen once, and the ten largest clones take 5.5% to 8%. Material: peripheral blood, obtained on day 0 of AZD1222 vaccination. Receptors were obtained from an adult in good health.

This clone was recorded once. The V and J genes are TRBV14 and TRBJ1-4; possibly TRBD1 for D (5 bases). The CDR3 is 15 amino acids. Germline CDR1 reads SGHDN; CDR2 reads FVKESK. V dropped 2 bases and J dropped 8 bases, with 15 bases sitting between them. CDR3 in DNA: TGTGCCAGCAGCCAAATGGGACCGGTAGGAGAAAAACTGTTTTTT. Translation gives CASSQMGPVGEKLFF.

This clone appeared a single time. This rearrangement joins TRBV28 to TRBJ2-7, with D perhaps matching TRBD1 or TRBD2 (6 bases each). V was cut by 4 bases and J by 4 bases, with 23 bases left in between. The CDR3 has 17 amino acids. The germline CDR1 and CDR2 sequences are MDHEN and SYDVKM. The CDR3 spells CASSSGAGGGTLYEQYV. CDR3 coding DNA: TGTGCCAGCAGTTCCGGGGCAGGAGGGGGGACCTTGTACGAGCAGTACGTC.

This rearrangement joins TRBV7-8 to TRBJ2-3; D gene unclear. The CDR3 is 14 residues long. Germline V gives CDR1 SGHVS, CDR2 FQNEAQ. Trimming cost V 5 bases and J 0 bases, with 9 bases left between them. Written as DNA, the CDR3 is TGTGCCAGCAGCCGAGTGACTAGCACAGATACGCAGTATTTT. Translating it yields CASSRVTSTDTQYF.

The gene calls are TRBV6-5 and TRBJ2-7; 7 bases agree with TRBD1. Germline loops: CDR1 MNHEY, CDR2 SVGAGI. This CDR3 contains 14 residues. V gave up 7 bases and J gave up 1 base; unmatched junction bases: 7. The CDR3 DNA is TGTGCCAGCAATAACCGGGACAGATCCTACGAGCAGTACTTC. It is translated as CASNNRDRSYEQYF.

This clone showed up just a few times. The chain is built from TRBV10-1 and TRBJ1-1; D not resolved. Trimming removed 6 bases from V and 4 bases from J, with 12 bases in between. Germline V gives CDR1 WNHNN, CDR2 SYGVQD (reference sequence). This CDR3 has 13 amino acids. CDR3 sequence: CASRVSEGTEAFF. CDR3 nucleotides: TGCGCCAGCAGGGTTAGTGAGGGCACTGAAGCTTTCTTT.

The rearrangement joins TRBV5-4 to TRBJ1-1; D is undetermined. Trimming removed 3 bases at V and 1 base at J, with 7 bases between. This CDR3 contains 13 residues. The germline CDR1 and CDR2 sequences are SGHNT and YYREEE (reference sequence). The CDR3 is CASSWQRNTEAFF. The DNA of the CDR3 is TGTGCCAGCAGCTGGCAAAGGAACACTGAAGCTTTCTTT. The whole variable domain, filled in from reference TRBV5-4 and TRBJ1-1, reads ETGVTQSPTHLIKTRGQQVTLRCSSQSGHNTVSWYQQALGQGPQFIFQYYREEENGRGNFPPRFSGLQFPNYSSELNVNALELDDSALYLCASSWQRNTEAFFGQGTRLTVV.

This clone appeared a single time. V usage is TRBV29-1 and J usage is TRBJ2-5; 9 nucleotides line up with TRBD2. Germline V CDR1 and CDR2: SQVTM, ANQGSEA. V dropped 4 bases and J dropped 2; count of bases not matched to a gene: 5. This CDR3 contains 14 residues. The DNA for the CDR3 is TGCAGCGTTGCCCTAGCGGGACCACAAGAGACCCAGTACTTC. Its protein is CSVALAGPQETQYF.

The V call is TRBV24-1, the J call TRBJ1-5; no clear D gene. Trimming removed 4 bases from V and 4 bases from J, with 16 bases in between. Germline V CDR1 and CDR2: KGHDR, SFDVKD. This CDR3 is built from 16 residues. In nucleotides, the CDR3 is TGTGCCACCAGTGAGGCAGCTGCTAACCCTAATCAGCCCCAGCATTTT. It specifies CATSEAAANPNQPQHF.

The CDR3 coding sequence is TGTGCCAGTAGCCCGGACGGCCGTAACTATGGCTACACCTTC. This translates into CASSPDGRNYGYTF. This chain connects TRBV19 to TRBJ1-2; D remains ambiguous. The ends were cut back, 6 bases at V and 1 base at J, with 12 bases in the middle. The germline gives CDR1 LNHDA, CDR2 SQIVND (reference sequence). CDR3 length: 14 amino acids.

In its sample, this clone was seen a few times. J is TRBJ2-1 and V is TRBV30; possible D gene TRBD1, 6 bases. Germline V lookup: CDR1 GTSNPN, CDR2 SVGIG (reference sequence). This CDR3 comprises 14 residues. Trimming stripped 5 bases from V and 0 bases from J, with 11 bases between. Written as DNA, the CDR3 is TGTGCCTGGGACAAAGGGGGCTCCTACAATGAGCAGTTCTTC. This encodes CAWDKGGSYNEQFF.

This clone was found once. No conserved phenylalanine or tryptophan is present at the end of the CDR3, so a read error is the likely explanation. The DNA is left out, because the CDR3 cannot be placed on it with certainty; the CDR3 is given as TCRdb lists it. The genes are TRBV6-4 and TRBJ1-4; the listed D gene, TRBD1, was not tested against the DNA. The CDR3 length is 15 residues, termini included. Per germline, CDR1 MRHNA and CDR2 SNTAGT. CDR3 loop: CASRHRDRGLGSQRT.

The CDR3 here is CASSPGGGRYNSPLHF. The DNA of the CDR3 is TGTGCCAGCAGTCCAGGGGGTGGAAGATATAATTCACCCCTCCACTTT. The chain is built from TRBV2 and TRBJ1-6; 7 nucleotides line up with TRBD1. Germline assignment: CDR1 SNHLY and CDR2 FYNNEI. The CDR3 extends over 16 amino acids. After removal of 5 bases from V and 4 bases from J, the junction contained 8 bases not matched to a gene.

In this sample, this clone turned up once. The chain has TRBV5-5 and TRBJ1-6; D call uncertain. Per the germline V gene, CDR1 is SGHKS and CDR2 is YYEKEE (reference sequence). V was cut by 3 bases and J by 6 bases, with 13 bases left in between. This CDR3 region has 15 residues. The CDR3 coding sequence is TGTGCCAGCAGCTCTAGTCGGGGTGGTAATTCACCCCTCCACTTT. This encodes CASSSSRGGNSPLHF. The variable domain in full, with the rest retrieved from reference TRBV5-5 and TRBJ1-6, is DAGVTQSPTHLIKTRGQQVTLRCSPISGHKSVSWYQQVLGQGPQFIFQYYEKEERGRGNFPDRFSARQFPNYSSELNVNALLLGDSALYLCASSSSRGGNSPLHFGNGTRLTVT.

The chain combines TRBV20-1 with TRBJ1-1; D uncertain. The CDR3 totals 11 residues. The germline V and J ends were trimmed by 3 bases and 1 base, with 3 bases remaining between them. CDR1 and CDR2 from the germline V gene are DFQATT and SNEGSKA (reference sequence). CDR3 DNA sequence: TGCAGTGCTAGCCGGAACACTGAAGCTTTCTTT. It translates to CSASRNTEAFF.

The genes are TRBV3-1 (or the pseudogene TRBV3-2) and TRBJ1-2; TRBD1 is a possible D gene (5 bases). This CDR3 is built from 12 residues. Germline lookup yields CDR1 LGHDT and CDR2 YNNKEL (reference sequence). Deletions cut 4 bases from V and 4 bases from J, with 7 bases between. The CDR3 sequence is CASSPGGYGYTF. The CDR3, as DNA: TGTGCCAGCAGCCCGGGGGGCTATGGCTACACCTTC.

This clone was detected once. The CDR3 loop is CASSSAGGITEAFF. The CDR3 DNA sequence: TGTGCCAGCAGCTCCGCAGGGGGGATCACTGAAGCTTTCTTT. V usage is TRBV7-3 and J usage is TRBJ1-1, with TRBD1 matching 7 bases. The CDR3 is 14 amino acids. V lost 4 bases, J lost 4 bases, and 6 bases stayed unmatched. The germline gives CDR1 SGHTA, CDR2 FQGTGA.

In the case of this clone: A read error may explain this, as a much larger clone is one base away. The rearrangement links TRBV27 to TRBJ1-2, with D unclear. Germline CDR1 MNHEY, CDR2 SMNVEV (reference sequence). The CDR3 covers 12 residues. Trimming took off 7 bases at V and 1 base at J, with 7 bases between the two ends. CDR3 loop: CASKDNNYGYTF. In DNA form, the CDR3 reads TGTGCCAGCAAAGACAATAACTATGGCTACACCTTC.

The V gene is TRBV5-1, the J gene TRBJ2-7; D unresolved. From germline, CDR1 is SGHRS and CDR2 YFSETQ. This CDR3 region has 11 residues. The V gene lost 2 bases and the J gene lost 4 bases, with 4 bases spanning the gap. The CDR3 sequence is CASSFGYEQYF. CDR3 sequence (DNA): TGCGCCAGCAGCTTTGGATACGAGCAGTACTTC.

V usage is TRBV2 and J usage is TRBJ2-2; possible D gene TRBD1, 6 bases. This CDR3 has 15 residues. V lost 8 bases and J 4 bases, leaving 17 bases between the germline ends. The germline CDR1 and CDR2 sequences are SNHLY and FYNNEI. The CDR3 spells CASVLDSRPTGELFF. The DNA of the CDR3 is TGTGCCAGCGTCTTGGACAGTAGACCCACCGGGGAGCTGTTTTTT.

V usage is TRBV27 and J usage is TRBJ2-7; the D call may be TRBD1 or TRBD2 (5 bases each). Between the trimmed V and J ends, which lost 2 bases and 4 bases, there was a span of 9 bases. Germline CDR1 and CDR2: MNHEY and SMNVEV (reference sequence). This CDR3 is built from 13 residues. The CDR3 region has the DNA TGTGCCAGCAGTTTAGGGGACCGATACGAGCAGTACGTC. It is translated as CASSLGDRYEQYV.

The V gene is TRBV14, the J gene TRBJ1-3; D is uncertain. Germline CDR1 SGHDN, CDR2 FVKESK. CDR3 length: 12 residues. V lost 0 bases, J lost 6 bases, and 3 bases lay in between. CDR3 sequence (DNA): TGTGCCAGCAGCCAAGACGAAAACACCATATATTTT. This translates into CASSQDENTIYF. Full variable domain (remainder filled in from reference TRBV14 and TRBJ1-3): EAGVTQFPSHSVIEKGQTVTLRCDPISGHDNLYWYRRVMGKEIKFLLHFVKESKQDESGMPNNRFLAERTGGTYSTLKVQPAELEDSGVYFCASSQDENTIYFGEGSWLTVV.

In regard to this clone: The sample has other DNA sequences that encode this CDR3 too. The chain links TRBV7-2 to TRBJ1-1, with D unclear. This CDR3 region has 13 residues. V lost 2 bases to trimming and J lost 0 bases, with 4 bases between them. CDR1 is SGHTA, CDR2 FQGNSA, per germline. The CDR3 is CASSLTLNTEAFF. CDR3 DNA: TGTGCCAGCAGCTTAACACTGAACACTGAAGCTTTCTTT.